Listed below are T cell receptor beta chains from one sample, sequenced in a study of cytomegalovirus exposure and HLA in healthy donors. Assay: immunoSEQ multiplex PCR; the TCRdb copy retains only in-frame clones and omits some. The sample comprises roughly 190,000 clones, about 83% of which are singletons, and 1.5% to 2% rests with the top ten. The sample comprised PBMCs. The receptors were gathered from a man aged 35 to 55 in good health and CMV-seropositive. The CDR3 runs from the conserved cysteine through the conserved F or W. Fields, in order: V gene, D gene, clone size, J gene, CDR3 DNA, CDR3 protein. The D gene is left open where the match is weak. Clone size is stated in some rows and not others, as once, few, many or a class when expanded.

V gene: TRBV19
D gene: TRBD2
clone size: .
J gene: TRBJ2-5
CDR3 DNA: TGTGCCAGTAGTGCGGGACTAAGGGAGACCCAGTACTTC
CDR3 protein: CASSAGLRETQYF

V gene: TRBV29-1
D gene: .
clone size: .
J gene: TRBJ2-5
CDR3 DNA: TGCAGCGTCCCCGACGGGGTTTCGGAGACCCAGTACTTC
CDR3 protein: CSVPDGVSETQYF

V gene: TRBV29-1
D gene: .
clone size: .
J gene: TRBJ2-5
CDR3 DNA: TGCAGCGTTTCGGACATACAAGAGACCCAGTACTTC
CDR3 protein: CSVSDIQETQYF

V gene: TRBV6-5
D gene: TRBD1
clone size: .
J gene: TRBJ1-5
CDR3 DNA: TGTGCCAGCAGTGGGGACAGTTCAATGGCGCCCCAGCATTTT
CDR3 protein: CASSGDSSMAPQHF

V gene: TRBV7-8
D gene: TRBD2
clone size: .
J gene: TRBJ2-7
CDR3 DNA: TGTGCCAGCAGCTTAGCGTTCGGACTAGCGGGGACTTCCTACGAGCAGTACTTC
CDR3 protein: CASSLAFGLAGTSYEQYF

V gene: TRBV18
D gene: .
clone size: .
J gene: TRBJ1-3
CDR3 DNA: TGTGCCAGCTCACCACCGATCCGGGTCTTTGGAAACACCATATATTTT
CDR3 protein: CASSPPIRVFGNTIYF

V gene: TRBV9
D gene: TRBD2
clone size: .
J gene: TRBJ2-1
CDR3 DNA: TGTGCCAGCAGCGTAGGTCCAGCGGGAGGGCTGTACAATGAGCAGTTCTTC
CDR3 protein: CASSVGPAGGLYNEQFF

V gene: TRBV6-5
D gene: .
clone size: .
J gene: TRBJ1-1
CDR3 DNA: TGTGCCAGCTGGGAGGTGTGGCGAGGGAACACTGAAGCTTTCTTT
CDR3 protein: CASWEVWRGNTEAFF

V gene: TRBV7-6
D gene: TRBD2
clone size: .
J gene: TRBJ2-7
CDR3 DNA: TGTGCCAGCAGCTTAGCGACTAGCTTCTACGAGCAGTACTTC
CDR3 protein: CASSLATSFYEQYF

V gene: TRBV29-1
D gene: .
clone size: few
J gene: TRBJ1-2
CDR3 DNA: TGCAGCGTTGACCAGCCCCGGAGCTATGGCTACACCTTC
CDR3 protein: CSVDQPRSYGYTF

V gene: TRBV19
D gene: .
clone size: once
J gene: TRBJ1-1
CDR3 DNA: TGTGCCAGTAGTATAGGACAGATGAACACTGAAGCTTTCTTT
CDR3 protein: CASSIGQMNTEAFF

V gene: TRBV27
D gene: .
clone size: .
J gene: TRBJ1-4
CDR3 DNA: TGTGCCAGCACCAGCCGGGACACGAATGAAAAACTGTTTTTT
CDR3 protein: CASTSRDTNEKLFF

V gene: TRBV6-5
D gene: .
clone size: .
J gene: TRBJ2-7
CDR3 DNA: TGTGCCAGCAGTCCCGTCGTTGGGAGTTACGAGCAGTACTTC
CDR3 protein: CASSPVVGSYEQYF

V gene: TRBV30
D gene: TRBD1
clone size: once
J gene: TRBJ1-3
CDR3 DNA: TGTGCCTGGGAAATAGGGGGGACAGCCGTATATTTT
CDR3 protein: CAWEIGGTAVYF

V gene: TRBV7-6
D gene: .
clone size: few
J gene: TRBJ2-1
CDR3 DNA: TGTGCCAGCAGCTTAGATTACGGGGGAGCAGCTGAGCAGTTCTTC
CDR3 protein: CASSLDYGGAAEQFF

V gene: TRBV6-1
D gene: .
clone size: .
J gene: TRBJ1-1
CDR3 DNA: TGTGCCAGCAGTGAAGGGAGGGGATATACTGAAGCTTTCTTT
CDR3 protein: CASSEGRGYTEAFF

V gene: TRBV11-2
D gene: .
clone size: .
J gene: TRBJ2-2
CDR3 DNA: TGTGCCAGCAGCTTAGAGGACTGGAGGGAGGTGAACACCGGGGAGCTGTTTTTT
CDR3 protein: CASSLEDWREVNTGELFF

V gene: TRBV9
D gene: TRBD1
clone size: .
J gene: TRBJ2-1
CDR3 DNA: TGTGCCAGCAGCGTATCGGGACAGCACAATGAGCAGTTCTTC
CDR3 protein: CASSVSGQHNEQFF

V gene: TRBV5-1
D gene: TRBD1
clone size: .
J gene: TRBJ2-1
CDR3 DNA: TGCGCCAGCAGCTTGCAGGGGGCCTCTGGGAATGAGCAGTTCTTC
CDR3 protein: CASSLQGASGNEQFF

V gene: TRBV5-1
D gene: TRBD2
clone size: .
J gene: TRBJ2-7
CDR3 DNA: TGCGCCAGCAGCCGATTAACTAGCGACGAGCAGTACTTC
CDR3 protein: CASSRLTSDEQYF

V gene: TRBV7-6
D gene: .
clone size: .
J gene: TRBJ2-7
CDR3 DNA: TGTGCCAGCAGCTTAGCCCAGGGATTCGAGCAGTACTTC
CDR3 protein: CASSLAQGFEQYF

V gene: TRBV6-5
D gene: TRBD1
clone size: .
J gene: TRBJ1-6
CDR3 DNA: TGTGCCAGCAGTTACTACAGGGGGGATTCACCCCTCCACTTT
CDR3 protein: CASSYYRGDSPLHF

V gene: TRBV4-3
D gene: .
clone size: .
J gene: TRBJ1-2
CDR3 DNA: TGCGCCAGCAGCCCAGGGGAGGGGAGGATTAACTATGGCTACACCTTC
CDR3 protein: CASSPGEGRINYGYTF

V gene: TRBV7-2
D gene: TRBD2
clone size: .
J gene: TRBJ2-7
CDR3 DNA: TGTGCCAGCCAGCGGGAGGTTTATAACGAGCAGTACTTC
CDR3 protein: CASQREVYNEQYF

V gene: TRBV29-1
D gene: TRBD1
clone size: .
J gene: TRBJ2-7
CDR3 DNA: TGCAGCGTGCGGACAGGGTCCTACGAGCAGTACTTC
CDR3 protein: CSVRTGSYEQYF

V gene: TRBV6-5
D gene: .
clone size: .
J gene: TRBJ2-3
CDR3 DNA: TGTGCCAGCAGTTACTCTCGAGCTAGCACAGATACGCAGTATTTT
CDR3 protein: CASSYSRASTDTQYF

V gene: TRBV7-8
D gene: .
clone size: .
J gene: TRBJ1-3
CDR3 DNA: TGTGCCAGCAGCATACATGGATTCTTGGAGGCCCGAAACACCATATATTTT
CDR3 protein: CASSIHGFLEARNTIYF

V gene: TRBV7-2
D gene: .
clone size: .
J gene: TRBJ2-7
CDR3 DNA: TGTGCCAGCAGCTCCGAAATAAACCAGGGGGGCTACGAGCAGTACTTC
CDR3 protein: CASSSEINQGGYEQYF

V gene: TRBV7-9
D gene: TRBD1
clone size: .
J gene: TRBJ2-7
CDR3 DNA: TGTGCCAGCAGCGGGGACAGGAACGTATACTACGAGCAGTACTTC
CDR3 protein: CASSGDRNVYYEQYF

V gene: TRBV9
D gene: TRBD2
clone size: .
J gene: TRBJ2-3
CDR3 DNA: TGTGCCAGCAGCCCTAGGGCGGGAGGGCCATCAGATACGCAGTATTTT
CDR3 protein: CASSPRAGGPSDTQYF

V gene: TRBV7-3
D gene: TRBD1
clone size: .
J gene: TRBJ1-1
CDR3 DNA: TGTGCCAGCAGCCCCGCGGGACAGGGAGAAGCTTTCTTT
CDR3 protein: CASSPAGQGEAFF

V gene: TRBV6-5
D gene: TRBD1
clone size: .
J gene: TRBJ1-2
CDR3 DNA: TGTGCCAGCAGTCCCGACAGGGTGGCTGGCTACACCTTC
CDR3 protein: CASSPDRVAGYTF

V gene: TRBV4-3
D gene: .
clone size: .
J gene: TRBJ2-3
CDR3 DNA: TGCGCCAGCAGCCAAGTACGGTCTAGCACAGATACGCAGTATTTT
CDR3 protein: CASSQVRSSTDTQYF

V gene: TRBV27
D gene: .
clone size: .
J gene: TRBJ1-5
CDR3 DNA: TGTGCCAGCAGTTTATCACCCGCCCAGGATGTAGAATTGCATTTT
CDR3 protein: CASSLSPAQDVELHF

V gene: TRBV4-2
D gene: TRBD1
clone size: .
J gene: TRBJ2-2
CDR3 DNA: TGTGCCAGCAGCCACCTACCGGGACAGGGGGCTGACGGGGAGCTGTTTTTT
CDR3 protein: CASSHLPGQGADGELFF

V gene: TRBV7-9
D gene: TRBD2
clone size: .
J gene: TRBJ2-5
CDR3 DNA: TGTGCCAGCAGGCACCGGGGGGGTCAAGAGACCCAGTACTTC
CDR3 protein: CASRHRGGQETQYF

V gene: TRBV6-1
D gene: .
clone size: once
J gene: TRBJ1-2
CDR3 DNA: TGTGCCAGCAGTGAAGCCCGGACAGTCAACTATGGCTACACCTTC
CDR3 protein: CASSEARTVNYGYTF

V gene: TRBV5-1
D gene: .
clone size: .
J gene: TRBJ2-3
CDR3 DNA: TGCGCCAGCAGCTTGGGCCGAGAAGATACGCAGTATTTT
CDR3 protein: CASSLGREDTQYF

V gene: TRBV15
D gene: .
clone size: .
J gene: TRBJ2-7
CDR3 DNA: TGTGCCACCAGCAAAGGCCCGACTCCCCCTTACGAGCAGTACTTC
CDR3 protein: CATSKGPTPPYEQYF

V gene: TRBV7-6
D gene: TRBD1
clone size: few
J gene: TRBJ1-3
CDR3 DNA: TGTGCCAGCAGCTTTGGGACAGCTGGAAACACCATATATTTT
CDR3 protein: CASSFGTAGNTIYF

V gene: TRBV5-1
D gene: TRBD1
clone size: .
J gene: TRBJ2-5
CDR3 DNA: TGCGCCAGCAGCGCACTACAGGGGGCCCCCAAAGAGACCCAGTACTTC
CDR3 protein: CASSALQGAPKETQYF

V gene: TRBV4-2
D gene: .
clone size: .
J gene: TRBJ2-5
CDR3 DNA: TGTGCCAGCAGCCAAGAGGGCAAGGAGACCCAGTACTTC
CDR3 protein: CASSQEGKETQYF

V gene: TRBV9
D gene: TRBD1
clone size: .
J gene: TRBJ2-1
CDR3 DNA: TGTGCCAGCAGCGTAGCTTATGGGACAGGCCCACGCAATGAGCAGTTCTTC
CDR3 protein: CASSVAYGTGPRNEQFF

V gene: TRBV30
D gene: .
clone size: .
J gene: TRBJ1-4
CDR3 DNA: TGTGCCTGGAGTGTTCGGGGATTGAGTGAAAAACTGTTTTTT
CDR3 protein: CAWSVRGLSEKLFF